These 31 T cell receptor beta chains share one sample of origin, sequenced in a study of T cell responses to AZD1222 COVID-19 vaccine. Repertoires were generated with immunoSEQ multiplex PCR, while TCRdb's copy carries only in-frame clones and drops some. The sample records about 97,000 clones, 88% being singletons. Sequencing was performed on peripheral blood, taken on day 0 of AZD1222 vaccination. Receptors originate from an adult in good health.

The chain recombines TRBV24-1 with TRBJ1-2; D perhaps matches TRBD1 (5 bases). The germline V and J ends were trimmed by 0 bases and 5 bases, with 12 bases remaining between them. The CDR3 has 15 residues. Germline loops: CDR1 KGHDR, CDR2 SFDVKD. Here the CDR3 DNA reads TGTGCCACCAGTGATTTGTCGGGGGACCAGTATGGCTACACCTTC. It specifies CATSDLSGDQYGYTF.

The V and J genes are TRBV19 and TRBJ2-7, with D hard to call. Germline V CDR1 and CDR2: LNHDA, SQIVND (reference sequence). This CDR3 has 14 residues. V was shortened by 5 bases and J by 2 bases, with 13 bases between the two germline ends. CDR3 nucleotide sequence: TGTGCCAGTAGTTCGTCACCCGTTACCTACGAGCAGTACTTC. Amino acids: CASSSSPVTYEQYF.

The DNA of the CDR3 is TGCGCCAGCAGCCAAGGGGTAGCGCTTGGGGGAGAGACCCAGTACTTC. Amino acids: CASSQGVALGGETQYF. The chain uses TRBV4-3 and TRBJ2-5; tentatively, D is TRBD1 or TRBD2 (5 bases each). Germline lookup yields CDR1 LGHNA and CDR2 YSLEER. This CDR3 is 16 amino acids long. The V and J ends lost 1 base and 4 bases respectively, with 16 bases between them.

This clone was detected once. The chain employs TRBV11-3 and TRBJ1-4; D possibly corresponds to TRBD1 (5 bases). V lost 5 bases to trimming and J lost 10 bases, with 14 bases between them. Germline assignment: CDR1 SGHNT and CDR2 YENEEA. CDR3 length: 13 amino acids. For the CDR3, the DNA is TGTGCCAGCAGCGCCCCAGGGTTTGGAAAACTGTTTTTT. This sequence encodes CASSAPGFGKLFF.

The rearrangement uses TRBV19 and TRBJ1-1; 11 bases are a match to TRBD1. This CDR3 comprises 15 residues. Germline V gene lookup returns CDR1 LNHDA and CDR2 SQIVND (reference sequence). Trimming took 4 bases from V and 4 from J; bases not matched to a gene: 5. The DNA of the CDR3 is TGTGCCAGTAGTAGGGACAGGGGGTTTGGCACTGAAGCTTTCTTT. This translates into CASSRDRGFGTEAFF. The whole variable domain, filled in from reference TRBV19 and TRBJ1-1, reads DGGITQSPKYLFRKEGQNVTLSCEQNLNHDAMYWYRQDPGQGLRLIYYSQIVNDFQKGDIAEGYSVSREKKESFPLTVTSAQKNPTAFYLCASSRDRGFGTEAFFGQGTRLTVV.

The rearrangement links TRBV18 to TRBJ1-1; D is possibly TRBD1 (5 bases). The CDR3 runs to 15 residues. Per the germline V gene, CDR1 is KGHSH and CDR2 is LQKENI. V was shortened by 3 bases and J by 0 bases, with 11 bases between the two germline ends. The DNA of the CDR3 is TGTGCCAGCTCACCTTGGACAAGCATGAACACTGAAGCTTTCTTT. This gives the protein CASSPWTSMNTEAFF.

J is TRBJ1-3 and V is TRBV7-9; D gene unclear. This CDR3 region has 16 residues. Germline CDR1 reads SEHNR; CDR2 reads FQNEAQ (reference sequence). Trimming took 2 bases from V and 0 from J, leaving 11 bases between them. The CDR3 protein is CASSLFPGYSGNTIYF. For the CDR3, the DNA is TGTGCCAGCAGCTTATTTCCAGGCTACTCTGGAAACACCATATATTTT.

This clone has just a few counts. J is TRBJ1-3 and V is TRBV5-1, with D hard to call. CDR1 is SGHRS, CDR2 YFSETQ, per germline. The V gene lost 1 base and the J gene lost 1 base, with 6 bases spanning the gap. The CDR3 length is 14 residues. CDR3 sequence: CASSLYLSGNTIYF. CDR3 in DNA: TGCGCCAGCAGCTTGTACCTTTCTGGAAACACCATATATTTT.

The chain has TRBV11-3 and TRBJ2-7, with D possibly matching TRBD2 (5 bases). Between the trimmed V and J ends, which lost 5 bases and 6 bases, there was a span of 23 bases. This CDR3 is 16 amino acids long. Germline V gives CDR1 SGHNT, CDR2 YENEEA. CDR3 sequence: CASSARGSPDPFEQYF. The CDR3 DNA follows: TGTGCCAGCAGCGCGCGCGGGTCCCCAGACCCCTTCGAGCAGTACTTC.

V is TRBV5-1 and J is TRBJ1-1, with D possibly TRBD1 on 6 matching bases. CDR3 length equals 14 residues. V lost 0 bases to trimming and J lost 6 bases, with 12 bases between them. Germline-derived CDR1 and CDR2 are SGHRS and YFSETQ. CDR3 sequence reads: CASSLVAGVAEAFF. The DNA for the CDR3 is TGCGCCAGCAGCTTGGTCGCAGGGGTTGCTGAAGCTTTCTTT. Together with reference TRBV5-1 and TRBJ1-1, the CDR3 gives the full variable domain: KAGVTQTPRYLIKTRGQQVTLSCSPISGHRSVSWYQQTPGQGLQFLFEYFSETQRNKGNFPGRFSGRQFSNSRSEMNVSTLELGDSALYLCASSLVAGVAEAFFGQGTRLTVV.

J is TRBJ1-4 and V is TRBV6-5, with TRBD1 identical over 10 bases. CDR1 MNHEY and CDR2 SVGAGI come from the germline V gene. Trimming took 8 bases from V and 1 from J; bases not matched to a gene: 4. This CDR3 has 15 residues. The CDR3 sequence: CASGDRGGTNEKLFF. The CDR3 DNA is TGTGCCAGCGGGGACAGGGGCGGAACTAATGAAAAACTGTTTTTT.

The chain uses TRBV19 and TRBJ1-5, with D possibly TRBD1 on 5 matching bases. The germline V gene encodes CDR1 LNHDA and CDR2 SQIVND (reference sequence). Trimming pared 4 bases from V and 7 bases from J, leaving 11 bases between. The CDR3 contains 13 residues. Here the CDR3 reads CASSTGLWQPQHF. The DNA for the CDR3 is TGTGCCAGTAGTACAGGGCTCTGGCAGCCCCAGCATTTT.

This chain links TRBV18 with TRBJ2-5; 8 bases match TRBD1. V lost 4 bases, J lost 0 bases, and 4 bases stayed unmatched. Germline loops: CDR1 KGHSH, CDR2 LQKENI. The CDR3 is made up of 15 amino acids. The CDR3 DNA reads as TGTGCCAGCTCACGAAGGGGACAGGACCAAGAGACCCAGTACTTC. Amino acids: CASSRRGQDQETQYF.

This CDR3 reads CAWSVRFTDTQYF. CDR3 nucleotides: TGTGCCTGGAGTGTACGGTTCACAGATACGCAGTATTTT. The chain couples TRBV30 to TRBJ2-3; the D is unclear. Germline-derived CDR1 and CDR2 are GTSNPN and SVGIG (reference sequence). The CDR3 has 13 residues. Trimming removed 0 bases at V and 2 bases at J, with 6 bases between.

The rearrangement links TRBV3-1 (or the pseudogene TRBV3-2) to TRBJ2-5, with 13 bases fitting TRBD2. Germline V gene sequence: CDR1 LGHDT, CDR2 YNNKEL (reference sequence). This CDR3 is built from 18 residues. After removal of 1 base from V and 5 bases from J, the junction contained 10 bases not matched to a gene. CDR3: CASSQVQLAGGPWETQYF. Written as DNA, the CDR3 is TGTGCCAGCAGCCAAGTGCAACTAGCGGGGGGGCCCTGGGAGACCCAGTACTTC.

The chain has TRBV2 and TRBJ1-1; a weak D match, TRBD1 (6 bases). The CDR3 is 14 residues long. Germline-derived CDR1 and CDR2 are SNHLY and FYNNEI. The V end was cut by 6 bases, the J end by 2 bases, with 13 bases between. CDR3 in DNA: TGTGCCAGCAGGTCCGGGACATATAACACTGAAGCTTTCTTT. The encoded protein is CASRSGTYNTEAFF.

CDR3 DNA sequence: TGCGCCAGCATGCAGGGCACAGATACGCAGTATTTT. Translation gives CASMQGTDTQYF. The chain employs TRBV5-1 and TRBJ2-3; the D is unclear. The V end lost 6 bases, the J end lost 1 base, and 6 bases lay between the germline ends. Germline assignment: CDR1 SGHRS and CDR2 YFSETQ. The CDR3 is made up of 12 amino acids. The full variable domain, in which reference TRBV5-1 and TRBJ2-3 provide the parts outside the CDR3, is KAGVTQTPRYLIKTRGQQVTLSCSPISGHRSVSWYQQTPGQGLQFLFEYFSETQRNKGNFPGRFSGRQFSNSRSEMNVSTLELGDSALYLCASMQGTDTQYFGPGTRLTVL.

Notes on this clone: This same CDR3 is encoded by further DNA sequences in the sample. This sequence joins TRBV30 and TRBJ1-2; D gene unclear. This CDR3 contains 12 residues. CDR1 is GTSNPN, CDR2 SVGIG, per germline (reference sequence). Trimming shortened V by 1 base and J by 4 bases, and 7 bases separated the two germline ends. The CDR3 protein is CAWSGGSYGYTF. CDR3 nucleotide sequence: TGTGCCTGGAGTGGAGGGTCCTATGGCTACACCTTC.

V gene TRBV2 combines with J gene TRBJ2-7; possibly TRBD1 for D (6 bases). The CDR3 is 12 amino acids. Per germline, CDR1 SNHLY and CDR2 FYNNEI. The V gene lost 5 bases and the J gene lost 7 bases, with 12 bases spanning the gap. This CDR3 is CASSLQGTEQYF. The CDR3 DNA reads TGTGCCAGCAGTCTACAGGGTACGGAGCAGTACTTC.

The CDR3 DNA is TGTGCCAGCAGCGTAGGGGACAGGATTAACTATGGCTACACCTTC. This encodes CASSVGDRINYGYTF. V gene TRBV9 combines with J gene TRBJ1-2; 8 bases are shared with TRBD1. Germline CDR1 SGDLS, CDR2 YYNGEE. After removal of 0 bases from V and 1 base from J, the junction contained 2 bases not matched to a gene. CDR3 length: 15 amino acids.

The genes are TRBV2 and TRBJ1-5; D not resolved. V was shortened by 3 bases and J by 6 bases, with 15 bases between the two germline ends. Per germline, CDR1 SNHLY and CDR2 FYNNEI. The CDR3 has 15 residues. The CDR3 is CASSDLGGGSQPQHF. CDR3 nucleotides: TGTGCCAGCAGTGATCTTGGAGGTGGGAGTCAGCCCCAGCATTTT.

The chain employs TRBV6-1 and TRBJ1-4; tentatively, D is TRBD1 (6 bases). Trimming removed 3 bases from V and 1 base from J, with 6 bases in between. The CDR3 loop spans 14 amino acids. Per germline, CDR1 MNHNS and CDR2 SASEGT. In DNA, the CDR3 is TGTGCCAGCAGTGACAGGGGAACTAATGAAAAACTGTTTTTT. Encoded protein: CASSDRGTNEKLFF.

This clone was observed once. The chain combines TRBV25-1 with TRBJ1-6; weak D call: TRBD1 (5 bases). Germline values: CDR1 MGHDK, CDR2 SYGVNS. V was cut by 5 bases and J by 8 bases, with 16 bases left in between. CDR3 length equals 15 residues. The CDR3 spells CASSPGGGLDSPLHF. The CDR3 bases are TGTGCCAGCAGTCCTGGTGGGGGGTTGGATTCACCCCTCCACTTT.

V gene TRBV2 combines with J gene TRBJ2-3, with 7 bases identical to TRBD1. CDR1 is SNHLY and CDR2 is FYNNEI in the germline V gene. V was clipped by 11 bases and J by 2 bases; unmatched bases: 7. This CDR3 region has 13 residues. CDR3 nucleotide sequence: TGTGCCCTCCGGGACAGATTCACAGATACGCAGTATTTT. The encoded protein is CALRDRFTDTQYF. Complete variable domain (other parts from reference TRBV2 and TRBJ2-3): EPEVTQTPSHQVTQMGQEVILRCVPISNHLYFYWYRQILGQKVEFLVSFYNNEISEKSEIFDDQFSVERPDGSNFTLKIRSTKLEDSAMYFCALRDRFTDTQYFGPGTRLTVL.

The J gene is TRBJ1-1, the V gene TRBV27; the D is unclear. The CDR3 is made up of 14 amino acids. With 0 bases removed from V and 8 bases from J, the gap between germline ends came to 13 bases. Germline loops: CDR1 MNHEY, CDR2 SMNVEV (reference sequence). The CDR3 reads CASSLSGSSGEAFF. DNA for the CDR3: TGTGCCAGCAGTTTATCTGGCAGCTCGGGCGAAGCTTTCTTT.

This clone was counted once. The rearrangement links TRBV5-4 to TRBJ2-3; D gene uncertain. The CDR3 sequence is 15 residues long. Per the germline V gene, CDR1 is SGHNT and CDR2 is YYREEE (reference sequence). Trimming took 3 bases from V and 2 from J, leaving 13 bases between them. Here the CDR3 DNA reads TGTGCCAGCAGCTCAAATACCCGGGCCACAGATACGCAGTATTTT. Translated: CASSSNTRATDTQYF.

V gene TRBV2 combines with J gene TRBJ1-2; 8 nucleotides align to TRBD1. This CDR3 has 13 amino acids. J gave up 7 bases and V 6 bases, and 7 bases lay outside the gene matches. Germline V gene lookup returns CDR1 SNHLY and CDR2 FYNNEI. CDR3 loop: CASREDRATGYTF. The CDR3 region has the DNA TGTGCCAGCAGAGAGGACAGGGCAACTGGCTACACCTTC.

V usage is TRBV7-6 and J usage is TRBJ1-6, with unresolved D. There are 17 residues in the CDR3. The germline V and J ends were trimmed by 4 bases and 0 bases, with 13 bases remaining between them. Germline CDR1 is SGHVS and CDR2 is FNYEAQ. Here the CDR3 reads CASSSGSGPSYNSPLHF. CDR3 in DNA: TGTGCCAGCAGCTCCGGTAGCGGCCCCTCCTATAATTCACCCCTCCACTTT.

This rearrangement joins TRBV6-5 to TRBJ2-7, with TRBD2 identical over 7 bases. Germline trimming cut 7 bases from V and 7 bases from J; bases unmatched to any gene: 4. The CDR3 contains 11 residues. Per germline, CDR1 MNHEY and CDR2 SVGAGI. The CDR3 reads CASIRAGEQYF. CDR3 bases: TGTGCCAGCATAAGAGCGGGGGAGCAGTACTTC.

The chain carries TRBV3-1 (or the pseudogene TRBV3-2) and TRBJ1-1; a possible D gene is TRBD1 (5 bases). Trimming took 0 bases from V and 7 from J, leaving 18 bases between them. Per germline, CDR1 LGHDT and CDR2 YNNKEL (reference sequence). This CDR3 is built from 16 residues. Here the CDR3 reads CASSQDWAQGGVEAFF. CDR3 coding DNA: TGTGCCAGCAGCCAAGATTGGGCTCAGGGAGGAGTTGAAGCTTTCTTT.

The V call is TRBV9, the J call TRBJ2-3, with D unclear. CDR3 length: 14 amino acids. The germline gives CDR1 SGDLS, CDR2 YYNGEE. With 2 bases removed from V and 7 bases from J, the gap between germline ends came to 14 bases. The CDR3 sequence is CASSVLPRSHTQYF. Written as DNA, the CDR3 is TGTGCCAGCAGCGTCCTCCCGCGGTCGCATACGCAGTATTTT.